A selection of T cell receptor beta chains follows, all from one sample in a study of molecular identifiers for immune sequencing clone quantification. A single record per CDR3 protein comes from TCRdb applying MiXCR to the PCR reads. The data hold 80,000 to 100,000 distinct CDR3 sequences, with 20% to 25% observed a single time. The sequenced sample consisted of naive CD8+ T cells from blood, with Jurkat cell RNA spiked in. These TCRs come from a human donor in good health. Some libraries in this study had Jurkat cell RNA spiked in. CDR3s leave out the opening cysteine and the closing phenylalanine or tryptophan. Fields, in order: J gene, clone size, V gene, CDR3 protein. A row's size may be missing; if present it is once, few, many or a size class.

TRBJ2-3,many,TRBV6-2/TRBV6-3,ASTLIRTYRAPDTQY
TRBJ2-4,few,TRBV5-4,ASTGSTENIQY
TRBJ1-4,many,TRBV4-1,ASSQDRGNEKLF
TRBJ1-1,.,TRBV12-3/TRBV12-4,ASSGKVTDAF
TRBJ2-4,many,TRBV7-2,ASSPWTGSLNVAKNIQY
TRBJ2-1,.,TRBV12-3/TRBV12-4,ASKLLAGNNEQF
TRBJ2-7,many,TRBV6-6,ASIKGPYEQY
TRBJ2-2,many,TRBV7-9,ASSLGPGDTGELF
TRBJ2-5,many,TRBV19,ASRSRYQETQY
TRBJ2-1,many,TRBV6-6,ASRPDRGRDEQF
TRBJ2-5,many,TRBV7-9,ASSLELAAQETQY
TRBJ2-3,many,TRBV9,ASSVGFYIAGGPDTQY
TRBJ1-5,many,TRBV10-2,VSRQGYNQPQH
TRBJ2-5,many,TRBV18,ASSPRLAGVLQETQY
TRBJ2-1,many,TRBV27,ASSLVGGFYNEQF
TRBJ1-5,many,TRBV12-3/TRBV12-4,ASSLGRLVEPQH
TRBJ2-1,many,TRBV28,ASSLILQGNEQF
TRBJ2-7,.,TRBV18,ASSPGFTYEQY
TRBJ2-7,.,TRBV11-1,ASSLSGRAYEQY
TRBJ1-2,.,TRBV6-6,ASFDRDGYT
TRBJ2-1,.,TRBV10-2,ASRGVDFSYNEQF
TRBJ2-5,many,TRBV29-1,SVEMGGRETQY
TRBJ2-3,many,TRBV9,ASSGTSGSADTQY
TRBJ2-7,many,TRBV20-1,SASRDRGLHEQY
TRBJ2-3,.,TRBV7-2,ASSLVSGTPTDTQY
TRBJ2-1,many,TRBV20-1,SAIGTSGRLDEQF
TRBJ2-7,many,TRBV14,ASSQDEAGGSSYEQY
TRBJ2-1,many,TRBV5-1,ASSPLAGGAGNEQF
TRBJ1-5,many,TRBV15,ATSRDWGGGQPQH
TRBJ2-1,once,TRBV6-2/TRBV6-3,ASSLAAGAYNEQF
TRBJ2-1,few,TRBV29-1,SVEGGTRSNEQF
TRBJ2-7,.,TRBV27,ASSLLPLGAYEQY
TRBJ2-2,many,TRBV24-1,ATSDAAGTGELF